The clone carrying this T cell receptor beta chain was recorded a few times. Sequenced by immunoSEQ multiplex PCR; TCRdb stores in-frame clones only, minus some. Seen here are about 270,000 clones, about 90% observed once, and the top ten hold roughly 12%. This CDR3 has 16 amino acids. V was cut by 3 bases and J by 4 bases, with 14 bases left in between. Germline CDR1 and CDR2: KGHDR and SFDVKD. This specimen belongs to a study of blood T cell repertoires in COVID-19. The TCR comes from a young woman with COVID-19, enrolled during active disease. The genes are TRBV24-1 and TRBJ2-2; possible D gene TRBD1, 6 bases. The material sequenced was peripheral blood. CDR3 in amino acids: CATSDRAGDGTGELFF. As DNA, the CDR3 is TGTGCCACCAGTGATCGGGCAGGGGATGGCACCGGGGAGCTGTTTTTT.